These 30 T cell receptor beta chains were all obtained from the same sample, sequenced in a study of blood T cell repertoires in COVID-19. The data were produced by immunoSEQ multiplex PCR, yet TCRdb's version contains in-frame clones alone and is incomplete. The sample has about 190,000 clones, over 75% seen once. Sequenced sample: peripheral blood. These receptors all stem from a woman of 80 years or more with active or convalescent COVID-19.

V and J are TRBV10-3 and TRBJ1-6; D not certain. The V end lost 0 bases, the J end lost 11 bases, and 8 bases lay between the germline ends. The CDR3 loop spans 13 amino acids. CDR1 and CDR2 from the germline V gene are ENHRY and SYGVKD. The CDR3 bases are TGTGCCATCAGTGAGTCGACATTGCCACCCCTCCACTTT. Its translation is CAISESTLPPLHF.

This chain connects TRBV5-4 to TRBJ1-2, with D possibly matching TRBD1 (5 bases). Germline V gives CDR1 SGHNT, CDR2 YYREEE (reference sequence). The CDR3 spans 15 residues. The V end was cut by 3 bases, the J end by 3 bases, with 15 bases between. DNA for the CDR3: TGTGCCAGCAGCTCTGGGACTGAAAGCGACTATGGCTACACCTTC. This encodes CASSSGTESDYGYTF. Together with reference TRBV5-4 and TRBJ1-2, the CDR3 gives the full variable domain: ETGVTQSPTHLIKTRGQQVTLRCSSQSGHNTVSWYQQALGQGPQFIFQYYREEENGRGNFPPRFSGLQFPNYSSELNVNALELDDSALYLCASSSGTESDYGYTFGSGTRLTVV.

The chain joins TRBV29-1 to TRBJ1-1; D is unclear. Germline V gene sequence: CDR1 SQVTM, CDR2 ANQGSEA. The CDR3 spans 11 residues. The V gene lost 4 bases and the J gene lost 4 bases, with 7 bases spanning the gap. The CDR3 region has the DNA TGCAGCGTTGTAGTGCCCACTGAAGCTTTCTTT. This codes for CSVVVPTEAFF.

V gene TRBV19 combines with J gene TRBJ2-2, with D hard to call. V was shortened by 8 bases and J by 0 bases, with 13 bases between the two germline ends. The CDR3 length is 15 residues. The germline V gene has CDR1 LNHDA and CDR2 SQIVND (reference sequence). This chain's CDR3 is CASGQKRTNTGELFF. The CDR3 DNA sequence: TGTGCCAGTGGTCAGAAGAGGACGAACACCGGGGAGCTGTTTTTT.

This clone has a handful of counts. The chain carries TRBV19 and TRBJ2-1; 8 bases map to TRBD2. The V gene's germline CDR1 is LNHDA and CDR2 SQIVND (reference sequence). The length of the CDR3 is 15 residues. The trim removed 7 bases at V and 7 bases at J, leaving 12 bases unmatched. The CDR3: CASTQGRGAWNEQFF. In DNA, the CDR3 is TGTGCCAGTACTCAGGGGCGGGGGGCTTGGAATGAGCAGTTCTTC.

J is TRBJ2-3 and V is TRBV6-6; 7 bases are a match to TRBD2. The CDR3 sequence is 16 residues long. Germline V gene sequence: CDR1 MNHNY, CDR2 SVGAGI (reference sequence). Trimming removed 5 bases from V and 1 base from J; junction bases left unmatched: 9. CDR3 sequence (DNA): TGTGCCAGCAGTCCCCCGAGCGGGGCCGGCACAGATACGCAGTATTTT. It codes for CASSPPSGAGTDTQYF.

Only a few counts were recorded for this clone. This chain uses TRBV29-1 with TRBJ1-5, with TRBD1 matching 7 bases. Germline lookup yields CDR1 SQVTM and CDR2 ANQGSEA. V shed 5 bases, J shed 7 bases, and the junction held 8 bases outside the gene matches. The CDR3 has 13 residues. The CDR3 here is CSVRQGTDQPQHF. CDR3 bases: TGCAGCGTTCGACAGGGAACCGACCAGCCCCAGCATTTT.

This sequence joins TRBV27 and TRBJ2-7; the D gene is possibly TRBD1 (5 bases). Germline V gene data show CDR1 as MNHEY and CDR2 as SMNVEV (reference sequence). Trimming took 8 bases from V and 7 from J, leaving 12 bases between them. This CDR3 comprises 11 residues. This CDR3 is CASSGAWEQYF. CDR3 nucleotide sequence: TGTGCCAGCTCTGGGGCGTGGGAGCAGTACTTC.

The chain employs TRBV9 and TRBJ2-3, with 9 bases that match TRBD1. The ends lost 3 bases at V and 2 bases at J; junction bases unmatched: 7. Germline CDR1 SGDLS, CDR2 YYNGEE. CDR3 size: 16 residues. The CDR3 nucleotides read TGTGCCAGCAGCGGTGGGGACAGGGAAGTCACAGATACGCAGTATTTT. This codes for CASSGGDREVTDTQYF.

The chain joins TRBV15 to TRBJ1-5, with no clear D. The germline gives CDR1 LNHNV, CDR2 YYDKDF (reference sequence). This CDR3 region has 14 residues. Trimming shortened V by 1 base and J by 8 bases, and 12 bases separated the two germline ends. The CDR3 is CATSRGREIKPQHF. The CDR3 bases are TGTGCCACCAGCAGAGGACGGGAGATCAAGCCCCAGCATTTT.

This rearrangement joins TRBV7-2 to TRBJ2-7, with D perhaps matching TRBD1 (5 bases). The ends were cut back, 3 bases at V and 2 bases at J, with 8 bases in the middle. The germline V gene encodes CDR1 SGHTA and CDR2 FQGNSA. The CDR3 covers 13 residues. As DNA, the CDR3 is TGTGCCAGCAGCTTCCAGGGAACCTACGAGCAGTACTTC. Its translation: CASSFQGTYEQYF. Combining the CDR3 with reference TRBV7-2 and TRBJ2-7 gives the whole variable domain GAGVSQSPSNKVTEKGKDVELRCDPISGHTALYWYRQSLGQGLEFLIYFQGNSAPDKSGLPSDRFSAERTGGSVSTLTIQRTQQEDSAVYLCASSFQGTYEQYFGPGTRLTVT.

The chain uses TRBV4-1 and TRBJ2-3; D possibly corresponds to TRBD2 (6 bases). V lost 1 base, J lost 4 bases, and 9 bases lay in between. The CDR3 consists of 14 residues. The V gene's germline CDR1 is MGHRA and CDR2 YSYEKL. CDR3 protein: CASSQARDSDTQYF. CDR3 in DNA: TGCGCCAGCAGCCAAGCAAGGGACTCAGATACGCAGTATTTT.

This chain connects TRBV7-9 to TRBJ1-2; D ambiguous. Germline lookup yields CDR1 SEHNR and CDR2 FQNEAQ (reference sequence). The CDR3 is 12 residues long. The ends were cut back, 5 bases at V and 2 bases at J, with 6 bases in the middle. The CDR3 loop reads CASSQANYGYTF. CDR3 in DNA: TGTGCCAGCAGCCAGGCGAACTATGGCTACACCTTC. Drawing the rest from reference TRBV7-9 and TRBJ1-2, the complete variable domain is DTGVSQNPRHKITKRGQNVTFRCDPISEHNRLYWYRQTLGQGPEFLTYFQNEAQLEKSRLLSDRFSAERPKGSFSTLEIQRTEQGDSAMYLCASSQANYGYTFGSGTRLTVV.

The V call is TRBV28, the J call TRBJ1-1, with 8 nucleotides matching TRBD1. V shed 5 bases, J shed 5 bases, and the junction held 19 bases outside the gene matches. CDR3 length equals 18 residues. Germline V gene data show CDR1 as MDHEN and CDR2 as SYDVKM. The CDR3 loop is CASSPRTGTSVVGTEAFF. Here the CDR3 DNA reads TGTGCCAGCAGTCCCCGGACAGGGACCTCGGTAGTGGGTACTGAAGCTTTCTTT.

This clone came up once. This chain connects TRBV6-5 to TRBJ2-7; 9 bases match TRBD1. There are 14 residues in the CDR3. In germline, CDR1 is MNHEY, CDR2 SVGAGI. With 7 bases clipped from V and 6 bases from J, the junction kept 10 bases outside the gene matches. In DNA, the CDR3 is TGTGCCAGCACCAAAGGACAGGGGCGCGGCGAGCAGTACTTC. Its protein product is CASTKGQGRGEQYF.

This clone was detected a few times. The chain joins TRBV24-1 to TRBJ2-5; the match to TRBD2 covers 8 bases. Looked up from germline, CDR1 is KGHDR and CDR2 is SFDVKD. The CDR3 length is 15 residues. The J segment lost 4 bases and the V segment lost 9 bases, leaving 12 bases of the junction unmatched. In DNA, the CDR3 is TGTGCCACCTCGCAGCGGGGGCTAGGGGGAGAGACCCAGTACTTC. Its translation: CATSQRGLGGETQYF.

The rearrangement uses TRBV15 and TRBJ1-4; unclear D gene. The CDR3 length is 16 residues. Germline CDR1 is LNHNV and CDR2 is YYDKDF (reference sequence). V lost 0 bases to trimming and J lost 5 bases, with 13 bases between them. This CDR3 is CATSRDGIGRNEKLFF. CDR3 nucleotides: TGTGCCACCAGCAGAGATGGAATAGGGAGGAATGAAAAACTGTTTTTT.

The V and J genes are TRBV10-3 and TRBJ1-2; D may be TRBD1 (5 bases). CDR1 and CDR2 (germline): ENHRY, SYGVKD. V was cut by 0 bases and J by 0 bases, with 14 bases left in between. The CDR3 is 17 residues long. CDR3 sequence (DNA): TGTGCCATCAGTGAGTCGGGGTTCGCGGGGGCTAACTATGGCTACACCTTC. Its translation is CAISESGFAGANYGYTF.

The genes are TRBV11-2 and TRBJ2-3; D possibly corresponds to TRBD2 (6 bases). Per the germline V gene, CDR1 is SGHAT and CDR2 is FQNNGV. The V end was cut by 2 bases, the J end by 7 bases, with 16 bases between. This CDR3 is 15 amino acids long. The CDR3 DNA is TGTGCCAGCAGCTTAAGTTTAGCGCGGGGAAATACGCAGTATTTT. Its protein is CASSLSLARGNTQYF.

Here the CDR3 reads CASSDVTGGADEQYF. CDR3 sequence (DNA): TGTGCCAGCAGTGATGTGACAGGTGGGGCGGACGAGCAGTACTTC. J is TRBJ2-7 and V is TRBV2; D perhaps matches TRBD1 (6 bases). Trimming removed 3 bases at V and 5 bases at J, with 17 bases between. Looked up from germline, CDR1 is SNHLY and CDR2 is FYNNEI. This CDR3 is built from 15 residues.

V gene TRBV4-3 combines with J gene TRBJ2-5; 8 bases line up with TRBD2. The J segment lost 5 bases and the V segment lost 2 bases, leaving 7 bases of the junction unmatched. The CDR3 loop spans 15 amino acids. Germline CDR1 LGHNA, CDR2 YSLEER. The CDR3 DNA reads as TGCGCCAGCAGCCAATTTCGGGGGGGCCTGGAGACCCAGTACTTC. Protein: CASSQFRGGLETQYF.

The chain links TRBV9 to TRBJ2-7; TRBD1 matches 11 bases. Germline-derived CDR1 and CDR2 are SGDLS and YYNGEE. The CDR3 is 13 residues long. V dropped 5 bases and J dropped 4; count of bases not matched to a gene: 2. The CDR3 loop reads CASSRDRGYEQYF. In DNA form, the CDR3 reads TGTGCCAGCAGTAGGGACAGGGGGTACGAGCAGTACTTC.

CDR3 region: CASSSGGAKNTEAFF. In DNA form, the CDR3 reads TGTGCCAGCAGCTCGGGGGGGGCCAAGAACACTGAAGCTTTCTTT. The chain joins TRBV11-3 to TRBJ1-1; D is possibly TRBD1 (6 bases). V was pared by 4 bases and J by 1 base, with 13 bases between. CDR1 is SGHNT, CDR2 YENEEA, per germline. The length of the CDR3 is 15 residues.

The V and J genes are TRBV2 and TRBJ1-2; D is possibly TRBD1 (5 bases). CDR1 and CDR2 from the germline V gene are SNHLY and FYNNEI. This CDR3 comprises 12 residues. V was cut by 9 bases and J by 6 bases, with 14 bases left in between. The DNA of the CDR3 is TGTGCCAGAAACCGGGGGGAGGATGGCTACACCTTC. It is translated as CARNRGEDGYTF.

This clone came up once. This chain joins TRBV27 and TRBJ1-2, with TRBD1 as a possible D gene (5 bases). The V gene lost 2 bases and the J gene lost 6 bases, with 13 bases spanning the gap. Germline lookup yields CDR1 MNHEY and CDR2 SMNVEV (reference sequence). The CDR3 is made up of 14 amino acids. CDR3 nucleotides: TGTGCCAGCAGTTTAGGGGGACTGGTGGATGGCTACACCTTC. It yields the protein CASSLGGLVDGYTF.

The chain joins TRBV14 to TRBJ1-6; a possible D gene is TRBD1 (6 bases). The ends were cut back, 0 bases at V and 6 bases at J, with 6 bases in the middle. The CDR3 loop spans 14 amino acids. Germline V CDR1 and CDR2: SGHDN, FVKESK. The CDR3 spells CASSQDRGNSPLHF. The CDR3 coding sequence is TGTGCCAGCAGCCAAGACAGGGGTAATTCACCCCTCCACTTT.

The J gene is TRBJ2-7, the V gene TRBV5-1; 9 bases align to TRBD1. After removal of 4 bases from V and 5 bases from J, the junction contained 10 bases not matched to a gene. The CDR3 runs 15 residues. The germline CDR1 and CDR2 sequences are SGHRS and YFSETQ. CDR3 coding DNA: TGCGCCAGCAGCGGGGGAACAGGGGGCTTCCACGAGCAGTACTTC. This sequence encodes CASSGGTGGFHEQYF.

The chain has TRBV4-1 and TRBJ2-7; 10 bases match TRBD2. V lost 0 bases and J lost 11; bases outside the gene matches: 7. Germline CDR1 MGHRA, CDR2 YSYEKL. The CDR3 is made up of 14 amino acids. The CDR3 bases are TGCGCCAGCAGCCAAGAGAAAGCGGGGGGGTCTAAGTACTTC. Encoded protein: CASSQEKAGGSKYF.

The CDR3 bases are TGCGCCAGCAGCTTGACCACAGGGAGGGACTACGAGCAGTACTTC. It encodes CASSLTTGRDYEQYF. The chain uses TRBV5-1 and TRBJ2-7, with TRBD2 as a possible D gene (7 bases). The CDR3 runs 15 residues. Germline CDR1 and CDR2: SGHRS and YFSETQ. With 1 base removed from V and 3 bases from J, the gap between germline ends came to 14 bases.

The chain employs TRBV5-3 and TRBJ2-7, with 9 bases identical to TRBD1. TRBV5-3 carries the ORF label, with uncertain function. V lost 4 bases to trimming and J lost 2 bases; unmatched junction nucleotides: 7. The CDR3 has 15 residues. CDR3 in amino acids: CARSPPGTGTYEQYF. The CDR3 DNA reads TGTGCCAGAAGCCCACCCGGGACAGGGACCTACGAGCAGTACTTC.